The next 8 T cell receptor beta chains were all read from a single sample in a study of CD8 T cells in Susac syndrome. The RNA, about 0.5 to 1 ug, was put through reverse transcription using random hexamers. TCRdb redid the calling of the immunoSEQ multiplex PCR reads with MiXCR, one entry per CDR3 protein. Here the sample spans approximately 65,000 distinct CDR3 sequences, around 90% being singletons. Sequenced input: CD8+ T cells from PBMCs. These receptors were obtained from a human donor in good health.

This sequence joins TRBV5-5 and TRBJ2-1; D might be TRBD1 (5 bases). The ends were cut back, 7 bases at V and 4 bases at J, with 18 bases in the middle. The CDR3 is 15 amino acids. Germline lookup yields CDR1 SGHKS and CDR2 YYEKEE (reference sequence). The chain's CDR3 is CASGPRTFDYNEQFF. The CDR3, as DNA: TGTGCCAGCGGCCCCCGGACATTCGATTACAATGAGCAGTTCTTC.

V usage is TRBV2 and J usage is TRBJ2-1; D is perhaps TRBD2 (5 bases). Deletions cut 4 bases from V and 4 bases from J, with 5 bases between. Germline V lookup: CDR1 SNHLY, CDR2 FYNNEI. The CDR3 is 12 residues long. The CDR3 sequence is CASSGGYNEQFF. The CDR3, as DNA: TGTGCCAGCAGTGGAGGGTACAATGAGCAGTTCTTC. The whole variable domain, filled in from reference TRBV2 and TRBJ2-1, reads EPEVTQTPSHQVTQMGQEVILRCVPISNHLYFYWYRQILGQKVEFLVSFYNNEISEKSEIFDDQFSVERPDGSNFTLKIRSTKLEDSAMYFCASSGGYNEQFFGPGTRLTVL.

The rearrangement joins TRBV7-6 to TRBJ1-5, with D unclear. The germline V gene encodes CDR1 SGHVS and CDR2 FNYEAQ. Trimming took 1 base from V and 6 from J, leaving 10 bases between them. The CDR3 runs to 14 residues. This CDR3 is CASSLGVLGQPQHF. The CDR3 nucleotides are TGTGCCAGCAGCTTAGGGGTGCTTGGTCAGCCCCAGCATTTT.

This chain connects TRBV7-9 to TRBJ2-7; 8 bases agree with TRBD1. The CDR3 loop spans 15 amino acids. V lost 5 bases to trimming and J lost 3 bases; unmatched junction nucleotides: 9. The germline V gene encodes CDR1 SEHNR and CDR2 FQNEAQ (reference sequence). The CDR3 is CASSPRTGKVYEQYF. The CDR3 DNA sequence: TGTGCCAGCAGCCCCCGGACAGGGAAAGTCTACGAGCAGTACTTC.

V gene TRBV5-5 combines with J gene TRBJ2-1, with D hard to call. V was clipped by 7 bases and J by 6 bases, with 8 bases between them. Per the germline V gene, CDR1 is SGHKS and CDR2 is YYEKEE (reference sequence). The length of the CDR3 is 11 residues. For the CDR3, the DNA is TGTGCCAGCTTATTAGGCAATGAGCAGTTCTTC. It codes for CASLLGNEQFF.

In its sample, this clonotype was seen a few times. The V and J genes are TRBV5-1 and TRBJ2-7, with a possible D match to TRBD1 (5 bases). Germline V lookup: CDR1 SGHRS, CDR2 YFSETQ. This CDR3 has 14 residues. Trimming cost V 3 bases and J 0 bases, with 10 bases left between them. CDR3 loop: CASSSGFSSYEQYF. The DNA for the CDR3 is TGCGCCAGCAGCTCAGGGTTTAGCTCCTACGAGCAGTACTTC.

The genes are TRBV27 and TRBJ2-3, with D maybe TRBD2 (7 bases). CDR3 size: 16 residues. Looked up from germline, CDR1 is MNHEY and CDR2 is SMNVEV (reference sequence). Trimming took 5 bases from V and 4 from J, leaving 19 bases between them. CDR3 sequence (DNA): TGTGCCAGCAGTCTTCGGGGGGCAAGTGAGCCAGATACGCAGTATTTT. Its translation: CASSLRGASEPDTQYF.

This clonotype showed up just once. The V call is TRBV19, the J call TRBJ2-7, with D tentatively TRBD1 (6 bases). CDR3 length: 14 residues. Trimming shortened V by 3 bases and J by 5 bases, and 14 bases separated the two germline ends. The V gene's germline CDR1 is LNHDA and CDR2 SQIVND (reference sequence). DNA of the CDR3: TGTGCCAGTAGTATGACCCCAGGGGCCCACGAGCAGTACTTC. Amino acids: CASSMTPGAHEQYF.